Listed below are T cell receptor beta chains from one sample, sequenced in a study of shared clonotypes between healthy human individuals. TCRdb's copy holds only in-frame clones and misses some; the assay was immunoSEQ multiplex PCR. In the table there are approximately 720,000 clones, roughly 70% of which are singletons. Sequenced material: memory CD4+ T cells sorted from blood. The receptor set was obtained from a woman in her 30s in good health. The CDR3 runs from the conserved cysteine through the conserved F or W. A D gene is named only where the DNA matches it firmly. Size is stated for part of the rows, as once, few or many counts, or as a class when the clone is expanded.

abundance	j_gene	d_gene	v_gene	CDR3nt	CDR3aa
.	TRBJ1-3	.	TRBV2	TGTGCCAGCATAGGAAACACCATATATTTT	CASIGNTIYF
.	TRBJ1-5	.	TRBV19	TGTGCCAGTAGTATCGCCAGGAATCAGCCCCAGCATTTT	CASSIARNQPQHF
once	TRBJ2-3	.	TRBV5-6	TGTGCCAGCAGCTACCAGGGCAGTACGCAGTATTTT	CASSYQGSTQYF
.	TRBJ1-1	.	TRBV6-1	TGTGCCAGCAGTGAATTCTTCCGGTGGGGCGCTTTCTTT	CASSEFFRWGAFF
.	TRBJ2-1	TRBD2	TRBV18	TGTGCCAGCTCATCGACTAGCGGGAGAGGTTACAATGAGCAGTTCTTC	CASSSTSGRGYNEQFF
.	TRBJ1-1	.	TRBV27	TGTGCCAGCAGTTTTCAGGGGACCGCTGAAGCTTTCTTT	CASSFQGTAEAFF
.	TRBJ2-7	TRBD2	TRBV5-1	TGCGCCAGCAGCGGGACGGGACTAGCGGGAGGGCCCACGTCTGCCGAGCAGTACTTC	CASSGTGLAGGPTSAEQYF
.	TRBJ1-5	.	TRBV5-1	TGCGCCAGCAGCTTGGAAGGATATCAGCCCCAGCATTTT	CASSLEGYQPQHF
once	TRBJ2-3	.	TRBV4-2	TGTGCCAGCAGCCAAGAGGGCCATACAGATACGCAGTATTTT	CASSQEGHTDTQYF
.	TRBJ1-2	TRBD1	TRBV6-5	TGTGCCAGCAGTGGGACAGCGCCTAACTATGGCTACACCTTC	CASSGTAPNYGYTF
.	TRBJ2-4	TRBD2	TRBV7-8	TGTGCCAGCAGCTCTAGTGGGGCTATACTAGCGGGAGTCAAAAACATTCAGTACTTC	CASSSSGAILAGVKNIQYF
.	TRBJ2-5	.	TRBV6-5	TGTGCCAGCACCGCAACTTGGGGGTTCCAAGAGACCCAGTACTTC	CASTATWGFQETQYF
.	TRBJ2-5	.	TRBV2	TGTGCCAGCAGTGTGTCGAAAGAGACCCAGTACTTC	CASSVSKETQYF
.	TRBJ2-7	.	TRBV2	TGTGCCAGCAGTTCACAGGGGGGGTTTTACGAGCAGTACTTC	CASSSQGGFYEQYF
.	TRBJ2-1	.	TRBV7-9	TGTGCCAGCTCCCTATGGGCCCAGATAGGCGGGGTGGATGAGCAGTTCTTC	CASSLWAQIGGVDEQFF
.	TRBJ2-2	.	TRBV13	TGTGCCAGCAGCCTCCGATCCACCGGGGAGCTGTTTTTT	CASSLRSTGELFF
.	TRBJ1-2	.	TRBV19	TGTGCCAGTAGGGAGCCAGGGGCCCTCAACTATGGCTACACCTTC	CASREPGALNYGYTF
.	TRBJ1-1	TRBD1	TRBV18	TGTGCCAGCTCACCATCCGTACAGGGGGCTAACACTGAAGCTTTCTTT	CASSPSVQGANTEAFF
.	TRBJ2-3	TRBD2	TRBV2	TGTGCCAGCACCCCACAACTAGCGGGAGTAACAGATACGCAGTATTTT	CASTPQLAGVTDTQYF
once	TRBJ2-3	TRBD2	TRBV2	TGTGCCAGCAGTTTAGCGGGAACATTAACAGATACGCAGTATTTT	CASSLAGTLTDTQYF
.	TRBJ1-1	TRBD1	TRBV7-9	TGTGCCAGCAGCTTTGAACAGGGGGCTGCAGCTTTCTTT	CASSFEQGAAAFF
.	TRBJ2-2	TRBD1	TRBV28	TGTGCCAGCAGTTTAGACAGGGGCACCGGGGAGCTGTTTTTT	CASSLDRGTGELFF
.	TRBJ1-4	.	TRBV5-1	TGCGCCAGCAGCTTCCAGGGAACTAATGAAAAACTGTTTTTT	CASSFQGTNEKLFF
few	TRBJ2-7	.	TRBV29-1	TGCAGCGCCGGGATCACTATCCCACCCGTGGAGCAGTACTTC	CSAGITIPPVEQYF
few	TRBJ2-5	.	TRBV20-1	TGCAGTGCTAGAAAGTCGGAGACCCAGTACTTC	CSARKSETQYF
.	TRBJ2-5	TRBD2	TRBV5-4	TGTGCCAGCAGCGCCCGAGTAGCGGGAGGCCTTACCCAGTACTTC	CASSARVAGGLTQYF
.	TRBJ1-2	.	TRBV7-2	TGTGCCAGCAGCTTAGGGCAGCCCGACTATGGCTACACCTTC	CASSLGQPDYGYTF
.	TRBJ2-3	.	TRBV7-8	TGTGCCAGCAGCTTAGAGGTTGTCAGACCCACGCATACGCAGTATTTT	CASSLEVVRPTHTQYF
few	TRBJ2-6	TRBD2	TRBV4-1	TGCGCCAGCAGCCAAGTTCGAGCGGGACCTTCTGGGGCCAACGTCCTGACTTTC	CASSQVRAGPSGANVLTF
.	TRBJ2-5	.	TRBV2	TGTGCCAGCAGACCGGGCCTAGAGACCCAGTACTTC	CASRPGLETQYF
.	TRBJ1-2	.	TRBV28	TGTGCCAGCAGTTTGGGGGCTCGTGTCGATGGCTACACCTTC	CASSLGARVDGYTF
.	TRBJ1-5	.	TRBV6-1	TGTGCCAGCAGGAGATCTGTCAATCAGCCCCAGCATTTT	CASRRSVNQPQHF
.	TRBJ2-3	TRBD2	TRBV28	TGTGCCAGTTTCCCCCCAGCGGGAGAAGCAGATACGCAGTATTTT	CASFPPAGEADTQYF
.	TRBJ2-3	TRBD2	TRBV2	TGTGCCAGCAGCCCGACTAGCGGGAGCTGGGATACGCAGTATTTT	CASSPTSGSWDTQYF
.	TRBJ2-7	.	TRBV6-1	TGTGCCAGCAGTGAAGCGCGGGCGCTTTACTACGAGCAGTACTTC	CASSEARALYYEQYF
once	TRBJ2-7	.	TRBV7-9	TGTGCCAGCAGCTTGGTACCCTACGAGCAGTACTTC	CASSLVPYEQYF
.	TRBJ1-5	.	TRBV29-1	TGCAGCGTTGCCACCGGGGGACCGGGACGCAATCAGCCCCAGCATTTT	CSVATGGPGRNQPQHF
.	TRBJ1-1	.	TRBV5-1	TGCGCCAGCAGCCTTGGCGGGGTTGGGAGCACTGAAGCTTTCTTT	CASSLGGVGSTEAFF
few	TRBJ1-5	.	TRBV19	TGTGCCAGTAGTGCCAGCTTCAATCAGCCCCAGCATTTT	CASSASFNQPQHF
many	TRBJ2-6	.	TRBV28	TGTGCCAGCAGTTTCAGACGCTGGCCCCCAGCCTCTGGGGCCAACGTCCTGACTTTC	CASSFRRWPPASGANVLTF
.	TRBJ2-1	.	TRBV7-2	TGTGCCAGCAGCTTAGGAAGATGGGGAACTAGCTCCTACAATGAGCAGTTCTTC	CASSLGRWGTSSYNEQFF
few	TRBJ2-1	.	TRBV7-3	TGTGCCAGCAGCTCGGGACAACCACCTAATGAGCAGTTCTTC	CASSSGQPPNEQFF
.	TRBJ2-2	TRBD2	TRBV6-1	TGTGCCAGCACGGCGGGAGATACCGGGGAGCTGTTTTTT	CASTAGDTGELFF
.	TRBJ2-1	TRBD2	TRBV10-1	TGCGCCAGCAGTAGGTCTAGCGGGAGCAATGAGCAGTTCTTC	CASSRSSGSNEQFF
once	TRBJ2-7	TRBD2	TRBV10-3	TGTGCCATCAGTGGAAGGACTAGCGGGAGTTACGAGCAGTACTTC	CAISGRTSGSYEQYF
once	TRBJ2-2	.	TRBV19	TGTGCCAGTAGCTCTAGGGTCCCCGGGGAGCTGTTTTTT	CASSSRVPGELFF
.	TRBJ2-2	.	TRBV11-2	TGTGCCAGCAGCCCCCTGGTACGGGCATCCGGGGAGCTGTTTTTT	CASSPLVRASGELFF